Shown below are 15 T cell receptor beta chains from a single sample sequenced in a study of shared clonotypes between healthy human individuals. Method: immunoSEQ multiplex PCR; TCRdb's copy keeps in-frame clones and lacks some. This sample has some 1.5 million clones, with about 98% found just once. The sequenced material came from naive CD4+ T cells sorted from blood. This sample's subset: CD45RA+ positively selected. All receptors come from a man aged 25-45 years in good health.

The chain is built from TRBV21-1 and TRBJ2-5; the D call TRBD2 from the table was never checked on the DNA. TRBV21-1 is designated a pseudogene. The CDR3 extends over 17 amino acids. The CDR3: CASIPRTSPRREETQYF. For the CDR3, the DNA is TGTGCCAGCATCCCCCGGACTAGCCCAAGGCGAGAGGAGACCCAGTACTTC.

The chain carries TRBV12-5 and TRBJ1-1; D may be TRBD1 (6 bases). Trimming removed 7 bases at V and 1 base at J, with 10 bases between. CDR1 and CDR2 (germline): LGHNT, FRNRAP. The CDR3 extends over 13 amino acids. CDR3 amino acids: CASAGGPNTEAFF. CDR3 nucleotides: TGTGCTAGTGCTGGGGGCCCGAACACTGAAGCTTTCTTT.

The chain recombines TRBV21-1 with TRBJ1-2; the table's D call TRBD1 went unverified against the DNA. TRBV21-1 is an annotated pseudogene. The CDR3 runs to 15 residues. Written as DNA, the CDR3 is TGTGCCAGCAGCAAATCAAAGGGGGCCGCTATCGGCTACACCTTC. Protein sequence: CASSKSKGAAIGYTF.

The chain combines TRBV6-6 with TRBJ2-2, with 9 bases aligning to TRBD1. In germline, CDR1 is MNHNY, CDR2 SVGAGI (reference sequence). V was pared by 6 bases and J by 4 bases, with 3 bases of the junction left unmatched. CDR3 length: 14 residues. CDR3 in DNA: TGTGCCAGCAGGGGGACAGGGATCACCGGGGAGCTGTTTTTT. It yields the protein CASRGTGITGELFF.

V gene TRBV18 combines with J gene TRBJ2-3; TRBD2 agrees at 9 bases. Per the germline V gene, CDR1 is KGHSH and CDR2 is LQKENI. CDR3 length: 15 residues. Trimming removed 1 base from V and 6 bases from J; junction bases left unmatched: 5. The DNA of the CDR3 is TGTGCCAGCTCACCACAGCGGGAGGCCAGGGATACGCAGTATTTT. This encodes CASSPQREARDTQYF.

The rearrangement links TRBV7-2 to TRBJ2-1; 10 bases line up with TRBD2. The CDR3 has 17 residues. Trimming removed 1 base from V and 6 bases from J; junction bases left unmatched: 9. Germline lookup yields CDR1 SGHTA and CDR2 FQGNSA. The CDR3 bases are TGTGCCAGCAGCTTAGGAACAGGACTAGCGGCTCGCAATGAGCAGTTCTTC. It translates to CASSLGTGLAARNEQFF.

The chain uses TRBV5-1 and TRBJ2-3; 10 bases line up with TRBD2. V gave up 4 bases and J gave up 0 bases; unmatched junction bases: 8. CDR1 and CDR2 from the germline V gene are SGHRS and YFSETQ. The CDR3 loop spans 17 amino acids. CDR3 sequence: CASSENPSGSSTDTQYF. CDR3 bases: TGCGCCAGCAGCGAAAATCCTAGCGGGAGTAGCACAGATACGCAGTATTTT.

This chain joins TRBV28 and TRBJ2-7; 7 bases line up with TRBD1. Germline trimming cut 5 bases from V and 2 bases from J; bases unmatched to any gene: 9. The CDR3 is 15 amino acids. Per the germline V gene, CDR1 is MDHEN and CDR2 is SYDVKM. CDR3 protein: CASSPSGGSPYEQYF. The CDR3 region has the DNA TGTGCCAGCAGTCCCTCAGGGGGATCCCCCTACGAGCAGTACTTC.

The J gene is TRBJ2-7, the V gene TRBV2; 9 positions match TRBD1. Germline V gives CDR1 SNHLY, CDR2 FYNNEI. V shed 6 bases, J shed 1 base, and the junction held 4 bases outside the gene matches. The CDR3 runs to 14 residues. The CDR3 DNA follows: TGTGCCAGCAGCACCGGGACAGGGTCCTACGAGCAGTACTTC. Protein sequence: CASSTGTGSYEQYF.

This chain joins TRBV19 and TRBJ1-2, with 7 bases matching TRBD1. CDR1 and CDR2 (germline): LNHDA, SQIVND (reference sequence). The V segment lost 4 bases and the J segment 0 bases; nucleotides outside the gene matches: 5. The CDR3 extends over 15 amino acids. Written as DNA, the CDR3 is TGTGCCAGTAGTACAGACAGGGATGCTAACTATGGCTACACCTTC. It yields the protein CASSTDRDANYGYTF.

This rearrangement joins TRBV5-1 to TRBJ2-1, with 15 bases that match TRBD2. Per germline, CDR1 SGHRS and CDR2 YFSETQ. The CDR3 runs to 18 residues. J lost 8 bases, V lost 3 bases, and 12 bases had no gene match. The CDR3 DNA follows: TGCGCCAGCAGCTCCTTTGGACTAGCGGGAGGGTTTAGCGATGAGCAGTTCTTC. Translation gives CASSSFGLAGGFSDEQFF.

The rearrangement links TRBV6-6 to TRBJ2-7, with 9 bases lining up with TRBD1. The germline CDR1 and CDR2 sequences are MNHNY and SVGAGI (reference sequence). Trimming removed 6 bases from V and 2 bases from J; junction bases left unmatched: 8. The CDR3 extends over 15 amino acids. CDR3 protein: CASRYLGTGTYEQYF. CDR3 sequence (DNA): TGTGCCAGCAGGTACCTTGGGACAGGGACCTACGAGCAGTACTTC.

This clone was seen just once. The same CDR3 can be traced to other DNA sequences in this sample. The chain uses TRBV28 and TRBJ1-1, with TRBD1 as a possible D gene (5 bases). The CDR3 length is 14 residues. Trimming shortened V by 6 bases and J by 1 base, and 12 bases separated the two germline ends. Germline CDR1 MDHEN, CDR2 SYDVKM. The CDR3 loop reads CASRAGTGNTEAFF. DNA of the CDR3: TGTGCCAGCAGAGCCGGGACGGGGAACACTGAAGCTTTCTTT.

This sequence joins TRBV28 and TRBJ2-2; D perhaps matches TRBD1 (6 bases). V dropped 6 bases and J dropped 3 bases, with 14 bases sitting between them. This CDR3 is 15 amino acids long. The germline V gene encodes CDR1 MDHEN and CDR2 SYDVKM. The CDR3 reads CASSPQQGYTGELFF. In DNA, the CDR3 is TGTGCCAGCAGCCCCCAGCAGGGGTACACCGGGGAGCTGTTTTTT.

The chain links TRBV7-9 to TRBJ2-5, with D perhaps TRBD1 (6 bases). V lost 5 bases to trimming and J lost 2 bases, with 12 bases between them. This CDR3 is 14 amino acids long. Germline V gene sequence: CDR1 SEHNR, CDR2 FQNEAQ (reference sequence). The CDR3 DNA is TGTGCCAGCAGCACTAGACAGGCACAAGAGACCCAGTACTTC. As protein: CASSTRQAQETQYF.